The rows below give T cell receptor beta chains drawn from one sample of a study of cytomegalovirus exposure and HLA in healthy donors. Assay: immunoSEQ multiplex PCR; the TCRdb copy retains only in-frame clones and omits some. The sample consists of about 180,000 clones, 80% of them appearing once. The material sequenced was PBMCs. The receptors come from a woman in her 30s in good health and CMV-seronegative. Both conserved end residues are part of each CDR3. The order of the fields is clone size, V gene, D gene, J gene, CDR3 protein, CDR3 DNA. A D gene is named only where the DNA matches it firmly. A clone size is listed for some rows: how often the clone was seen (once, few, many), or a class if it is expanded.

size: .; V: TRBV2; D: TRBD2; J: TRBJ2-5; CDR3: CASLPTTSGEEETQYF; DNA: TGTGCCAGCCTACCCACGACTAGCGGGGAGGAAGAGACCCAGTACTTC
size: .; V: TRBV29-1; D: TRBD2; J: TRBJ2-5; CDR3: CSGERGQETQYF; DNA: TGCAGCGGTGAGCGGGGCCAAGAGACCCAGTACTTC
size: few; V: TRBV30; D: .; J: TRBJ2-7; CDR3: CAWSLGHRSYEQYF; DNA: TGTGCCTGGTCTCTGGGACACCGCTCCTACGAGCAGTACTTC
size: .; V: TRBV4-3; D: .; J: TRBJ1-2; CDR3: CASSQDGSGHTNYGYTF; DNA: TGCGCCAGCAGCCAAGATGGGTCTGGACATACTAACTATGGCTACACCTTC
size: few; V: TRBV4-1; D: TRBD2; J: TRBJ2-2; CDR3: CASSQDSSGANTGELFF; DNA: TGCGCCAGCAGCCAAGATTCGAGCGGGGCGAACACCGGGGAGCTGTTTTTT
size: .; V: TRBV2; D: .; J: TRBJ1-3; CDR3: CASSGGSGNTIYF; DNA: TGTGCCAGCAGCGGGGGCTCTGGAAACACCATATATTTT
size: .; V: TRBV2; D: TRBD2; J: TRBJ2-3; CDR3: CASSGGGTDTQYF; DNA: TGTGCCAGCAGTGGGGGGGGAACAGATACGCAGTATTTT
size: .; V: TRBV4-3; D: TRBD2; J: TRBJ2-1; CDR3: CASSMISGTSGGHEQFF; DNA: TGCGCCAGCAGCATGATCTCCGGGACTAGCGGGGGTCATGAGCAGTTCTTC
size: few; V: TRBV10-3; D: .; J: TRBJ1-2; CDR3: CAISSTGNYGYTF; DNA: TGTGCCATCAGTTCCACAGGGAACTATGGCTACACCTTC
size: once; V: TRBV6-5; D: TRBD1; J: TRBJ2-7; CDR3: CASSLNRGAYEQYF; DNA: TGTGCCAGCAGTTTAAACAGGGGGGCCTACGAGCAGTACTTC
size: .; V: TRBV5-1; D: TRBD2; J: TRBJ2-3; CDR3: CASSLATSGGIAAQYF; DNA: TGCGCCAGCAGCTTGGCCACTAGCGGGGGCATAGCCGCGCAGTATTTT
size: .; V: TRBV5-5; D: .; J: TRBJ1-1; CDR3: CATRGAQNTEAFF; DNA: TGTGCCACCCGGGGGGCCCAGAACACTGAAGCTTTCTTT
size: .; V: TRBV11-2; D: .; J: TRBJ1-5; CDR3: CASSLFGSNQPQHF; DNA: TGTGCCAGCAGCTTATTCGGTAGCAATCAGCCCCAGCATTTT
size: .; V: TRBV5-6; D: .; J: TRBJ2-5; CDR3: CASSLGIYREPGETQYF; DNA: TGTGCCAGCAGCTTGGGCATTTACAGGGAACCGGGGGAGACCCAGTACTTC
size: .; V: TRBV7-9; D: .; J: TRBJ1-5; CDR3: CASSEIQGEPQHF; DNA: TGTGCCAGCAGCGAAATACAGGGAGAGCCCCAGCATTTT
size: .; V: TRBV19; D: TRBD1; J: TRBJ1-5; CDR3: CASRGQLYSNQPQHF; DNA: TGTGCCAGTAGGGGACAGCTGTATAGCAATCAGCCCCAGCATTTT
size: .; V: TRBV19; D: .; J: TRBJ1-4; CDR3: CASSIGGTLGRHEKLFF; DNA: TGTGCCAGTAGTATAGGGGGGACTCTCGGAAGGCATGAAAAACTGTTTTTT
size: .; V: TRBV9; D: .; J: TRBJ1-1; CDR3: CASSVGGGDTEAFF; DNA: TGTGCCAGCAGCGTAGGAGGCGGGGACACTGAAGCTTTCTTT
size: .; V: TRBV11-2; D: .; J: TRBJ2-7; CDR3: CASTSPGRDYEQYF; DNA: TGTGCCAGCACCTCACCTGGACGGGACTACGAGCAGTACTTC
size: .; V: TRBV30; D: TRBD1; J: TRBJ1-4; CDR3: CAWGKGAPEKLFF; DNA: TGTGCCTGGGGAAAGGGGGCGCCTGAAAAACTGTTTTTT